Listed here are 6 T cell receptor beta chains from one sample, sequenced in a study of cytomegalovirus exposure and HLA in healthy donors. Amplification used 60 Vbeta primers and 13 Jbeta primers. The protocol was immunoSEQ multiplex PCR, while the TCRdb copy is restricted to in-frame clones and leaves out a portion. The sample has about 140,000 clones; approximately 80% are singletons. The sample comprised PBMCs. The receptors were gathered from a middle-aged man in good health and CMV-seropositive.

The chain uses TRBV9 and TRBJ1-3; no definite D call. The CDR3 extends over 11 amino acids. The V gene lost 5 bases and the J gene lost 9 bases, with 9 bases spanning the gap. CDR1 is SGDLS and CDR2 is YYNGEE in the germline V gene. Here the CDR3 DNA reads TGTGCCAGCAGGAGTGGAGGCACCATATATTTT. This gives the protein CASRSGGTIYF.

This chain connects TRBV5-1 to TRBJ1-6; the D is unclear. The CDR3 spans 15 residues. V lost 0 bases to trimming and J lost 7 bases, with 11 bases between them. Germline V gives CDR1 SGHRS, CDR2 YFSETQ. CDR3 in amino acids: CASSLAAGENSPLHF. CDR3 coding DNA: TGCGCCAGCAGCTTGGCCGCTGGGGAGAATTCACCCCTCCACTTT.

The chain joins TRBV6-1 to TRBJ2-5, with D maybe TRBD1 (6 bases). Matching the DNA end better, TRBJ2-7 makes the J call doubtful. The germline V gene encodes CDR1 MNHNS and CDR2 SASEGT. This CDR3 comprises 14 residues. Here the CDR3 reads CASSEGTRPYEQYF. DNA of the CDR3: TGTGCCAGCAGTGAGGGGACACGACCCTACGAGCAGTACTTC.

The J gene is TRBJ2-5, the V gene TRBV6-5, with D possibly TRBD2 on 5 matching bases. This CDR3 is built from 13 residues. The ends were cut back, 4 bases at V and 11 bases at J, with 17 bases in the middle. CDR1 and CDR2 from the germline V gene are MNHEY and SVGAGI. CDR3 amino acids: CASSSEWFGEQYF. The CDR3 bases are TGTGCCAGCAGTTCCGAGTGGTTTGGGGAGCAGTACTTC.

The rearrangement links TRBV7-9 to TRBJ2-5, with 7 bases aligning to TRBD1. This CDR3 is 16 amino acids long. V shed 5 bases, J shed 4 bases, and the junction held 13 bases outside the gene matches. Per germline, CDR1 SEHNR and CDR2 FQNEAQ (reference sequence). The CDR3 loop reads CASSPKQGNLRETQYF. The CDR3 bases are TGTGCCAGCAGCCCTAAACAGGGGAACCTGAGAGAGACCCAGTACTTC.

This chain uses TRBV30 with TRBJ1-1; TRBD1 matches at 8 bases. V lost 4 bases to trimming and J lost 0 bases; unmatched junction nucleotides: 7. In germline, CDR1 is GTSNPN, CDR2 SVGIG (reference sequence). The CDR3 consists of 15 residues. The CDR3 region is CAWTEAQGVNTEAFF. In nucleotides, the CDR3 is TGTGCCTGGACCGAGGCACAGGGGGTGAACACTGAAGCTTTCTTT.